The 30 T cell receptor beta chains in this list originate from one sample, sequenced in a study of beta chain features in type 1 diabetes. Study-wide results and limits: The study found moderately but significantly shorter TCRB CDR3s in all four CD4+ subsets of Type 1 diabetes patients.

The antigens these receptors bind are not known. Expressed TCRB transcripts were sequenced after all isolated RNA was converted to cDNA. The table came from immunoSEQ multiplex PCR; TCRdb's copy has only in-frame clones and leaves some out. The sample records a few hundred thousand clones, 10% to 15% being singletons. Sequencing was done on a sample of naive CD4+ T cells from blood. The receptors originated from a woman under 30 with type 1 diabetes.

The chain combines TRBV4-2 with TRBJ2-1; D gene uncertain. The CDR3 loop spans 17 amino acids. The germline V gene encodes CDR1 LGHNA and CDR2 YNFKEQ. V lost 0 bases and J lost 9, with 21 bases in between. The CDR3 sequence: CASSQEGGPSPTVEQFF. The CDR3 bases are TGTGCCAGCAGCCAAGAAGGTGGGCCCTCTCCTACGGTTGAGCAGTTCTTC.

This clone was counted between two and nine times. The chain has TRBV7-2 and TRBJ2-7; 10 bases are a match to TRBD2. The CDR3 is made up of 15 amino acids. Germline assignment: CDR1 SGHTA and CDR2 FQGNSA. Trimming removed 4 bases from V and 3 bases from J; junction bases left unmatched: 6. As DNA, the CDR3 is TGTGCCAGCAGCTCAGGACTAGCGGACAGCTACGAGCAGTACTTC. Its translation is CASSSGLADSYEQYF.

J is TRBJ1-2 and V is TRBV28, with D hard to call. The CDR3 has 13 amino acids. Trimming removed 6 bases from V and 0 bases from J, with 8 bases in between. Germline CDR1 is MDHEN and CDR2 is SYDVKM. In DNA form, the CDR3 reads TGTGCCAGCAGCCCCGCGACTAACTATGGCTACACCTTC. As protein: CASSPATNYGYTF.

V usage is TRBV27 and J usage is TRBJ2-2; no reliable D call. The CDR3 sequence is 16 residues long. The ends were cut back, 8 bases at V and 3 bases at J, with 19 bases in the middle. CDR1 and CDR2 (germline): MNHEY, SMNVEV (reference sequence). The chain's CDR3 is CASSMTVGRYTGELFF. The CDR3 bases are TGTGCCAGCTCTATGACCGTGGGCCGATACACCGGGGAGCTGTTTTTT.

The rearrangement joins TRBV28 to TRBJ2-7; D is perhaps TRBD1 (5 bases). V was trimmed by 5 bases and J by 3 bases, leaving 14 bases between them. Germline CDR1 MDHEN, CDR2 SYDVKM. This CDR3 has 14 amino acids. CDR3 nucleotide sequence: TGTGCCAGCAGTCAGTTTAACCAGGGCTACGAGCAGTACTTC. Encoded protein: CASSQFNQGYEQYF.

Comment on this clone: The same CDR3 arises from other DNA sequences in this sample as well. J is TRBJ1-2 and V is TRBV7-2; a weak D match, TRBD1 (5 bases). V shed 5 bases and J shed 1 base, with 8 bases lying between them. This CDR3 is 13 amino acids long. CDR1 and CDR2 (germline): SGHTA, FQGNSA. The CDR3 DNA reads TGTGCCAGCAGCCCCGACAGTAACTATGGCTACACCTTC. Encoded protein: CASSPDSNYGYTF.

Written as DNA, the CDR3 is TGTGCCAGCAGCCAAGATCGAATAGGCGGGGGGGCTGGAGAGACCCAGTACTTC. Translation: CASSQDRIGGGAGETQYF. The genes are TRBV4-2 and TRBJ2-5; 9 bases are shared with TRBD2. V gave up 0 bases and J gave up 4 bases; unmatched junction bases: 12. Germline V gene data show CDR1 as LGHNA and CDR2 as YNFKEQ. The CDR3 sequence is 18 residues long.

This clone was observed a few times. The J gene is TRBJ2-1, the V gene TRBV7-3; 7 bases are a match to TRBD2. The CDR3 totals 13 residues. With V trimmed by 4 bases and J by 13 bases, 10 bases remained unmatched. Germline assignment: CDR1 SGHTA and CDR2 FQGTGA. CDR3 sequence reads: CASSSSPGLHQFF. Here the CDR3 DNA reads TGTGCCAGCAGCTCGTCCCCGGGACTACACCAGTTCTTC.

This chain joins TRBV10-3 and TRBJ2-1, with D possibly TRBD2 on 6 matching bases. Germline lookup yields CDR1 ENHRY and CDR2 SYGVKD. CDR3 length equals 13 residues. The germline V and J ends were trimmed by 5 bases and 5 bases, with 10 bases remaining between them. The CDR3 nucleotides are TGTGCCATCAGTCCACGGGAGCACAATGAGCAGTTCTTC. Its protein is CAISPREHNEQFF.

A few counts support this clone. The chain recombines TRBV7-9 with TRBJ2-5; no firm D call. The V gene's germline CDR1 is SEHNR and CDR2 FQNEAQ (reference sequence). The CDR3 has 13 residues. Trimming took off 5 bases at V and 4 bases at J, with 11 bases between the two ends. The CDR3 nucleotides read TGTGCCAGCAGCCCCCTGGCCCGAGAGACCCAGTACTTC. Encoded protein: CASSPLARETQYF. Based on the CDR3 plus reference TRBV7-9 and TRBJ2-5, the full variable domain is DTGVSQNPRHKITKRGQNVTFRCDPISEHNRLYWYRQTLGQGPEFLTYFQNEAQLEKSRLLSDRFSAERPKGSFSTLEIQRTEQGDSAMYLCASSPLARETQYFGPGTRLLVL.

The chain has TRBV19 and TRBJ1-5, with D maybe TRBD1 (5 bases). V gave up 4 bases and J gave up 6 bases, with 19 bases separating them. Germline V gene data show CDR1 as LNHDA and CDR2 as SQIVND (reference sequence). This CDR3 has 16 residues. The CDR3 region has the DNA TGTGCCAGTAGTACAACAGGTATAGGACCGGGTCAGCCCCAGCATTTT. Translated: CASSTTGIGPGQPQHF.

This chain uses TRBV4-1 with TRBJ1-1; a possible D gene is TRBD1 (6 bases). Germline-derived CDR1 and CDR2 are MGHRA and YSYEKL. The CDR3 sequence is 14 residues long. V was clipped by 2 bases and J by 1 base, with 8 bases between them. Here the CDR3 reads CASSQTGKNTEAFF. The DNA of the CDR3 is TGCGCCAGCAGCCAAACAGGGAAGAACACTGAAGCTTTCTTT.

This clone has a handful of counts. CDR3 sequence: CAWRGLAGVRSEQYF. CDR3 DNA sequence: TGTGCCTGGAGAGGACTAGCGGGAGTTCGTAGCGAGCAGTACTTC. The chain combines TRBV30 with TRBJ2-7, with 13 bases matching TRBD2. V lost 3 bases and J lost 6; bases outside the gene matches: 8. Germline CDR1 is GTSNPN and CDR2 is SVGIG (reference sequence). This CDR3 region has 15 residues.

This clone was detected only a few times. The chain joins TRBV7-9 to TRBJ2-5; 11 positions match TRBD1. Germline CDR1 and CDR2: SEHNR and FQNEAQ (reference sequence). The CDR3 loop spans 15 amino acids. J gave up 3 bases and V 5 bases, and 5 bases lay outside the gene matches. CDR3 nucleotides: TGTGCCAGCAGCGTTAGGGGACAGGGGGAAGAGACCCAGTACTTC. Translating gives CASSVRGQGEETQYF.

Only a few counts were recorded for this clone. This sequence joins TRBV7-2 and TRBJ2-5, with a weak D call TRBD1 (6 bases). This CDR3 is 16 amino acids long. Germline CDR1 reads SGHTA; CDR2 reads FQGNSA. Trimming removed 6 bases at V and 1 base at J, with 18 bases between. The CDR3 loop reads CASSLRDKHFQETQYF. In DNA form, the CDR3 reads TGTGCCAGCAGTCTCCGGGACAAACACTTCCAAGAGACCCAGTACTTC.

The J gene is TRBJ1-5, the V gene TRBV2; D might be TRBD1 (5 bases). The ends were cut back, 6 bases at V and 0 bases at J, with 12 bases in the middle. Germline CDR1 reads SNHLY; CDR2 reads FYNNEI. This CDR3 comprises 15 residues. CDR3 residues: CASRGRGVSNQPQHF. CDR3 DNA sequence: TGTGCCAGCAGGGGGCGGGGCGTTAGCAATCAGCCCCAGCATTTT.

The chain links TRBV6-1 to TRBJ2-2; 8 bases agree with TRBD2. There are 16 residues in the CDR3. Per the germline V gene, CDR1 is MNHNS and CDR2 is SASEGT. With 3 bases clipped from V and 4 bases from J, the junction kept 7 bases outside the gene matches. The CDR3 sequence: CASSELLAGFTGELFF. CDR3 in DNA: TGTGCCAGCAGTGAGTTGCTAGCGGGCTTCACCGGGGAGCTGTTTTTT.

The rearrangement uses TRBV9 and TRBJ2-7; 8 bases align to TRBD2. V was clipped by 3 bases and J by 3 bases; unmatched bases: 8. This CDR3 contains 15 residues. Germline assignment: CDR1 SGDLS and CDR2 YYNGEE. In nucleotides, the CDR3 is TGTGCCAGCAGCGCTGAGCGGGAGTTGAACTACGAGCAGTACTTC. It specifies CASSAERELNYEQYF.

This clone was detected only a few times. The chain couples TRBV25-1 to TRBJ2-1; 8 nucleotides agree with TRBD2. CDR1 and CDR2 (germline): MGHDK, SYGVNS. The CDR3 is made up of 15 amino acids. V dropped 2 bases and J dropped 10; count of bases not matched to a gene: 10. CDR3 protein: CASSEMTGGLREQFF. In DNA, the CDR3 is TGTGCCAGCAGTGAAATGACGGGAGGGCTGAGAGAGCAGTTCTTC.

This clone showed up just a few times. CDR3 DNA sequence: TGTGCCAGCAGAACCGGGACAGGGGGAGTAGAGACCCAGTACTTC. Encoded protein: CASRTGTGGVETQYF. The chain combines TRBV28 with TRBJ2-5; 11 nucleotides line up with TRBD1. CDR1 MDHEN and CDR2 SYDVKM come from the germline V gene. The CDR3 runs 15 residues. After removal of 6 bases from V and 4 bases from J, the junction contained 7 bases not matched to a gene.

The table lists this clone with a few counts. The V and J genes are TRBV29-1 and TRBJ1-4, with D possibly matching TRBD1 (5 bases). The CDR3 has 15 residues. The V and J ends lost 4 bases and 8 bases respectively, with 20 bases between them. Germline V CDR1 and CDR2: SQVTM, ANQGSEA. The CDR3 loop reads CSVGDSPQDREKLFF. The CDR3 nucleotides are TGCAGCGTTGGGGACTCTCCACAGGATAGGGAAAAACTGTTTTTT.

The CDR3 nucleotides read TGTGCCAGCAGCTTGGGACAGGGGCCCACCGGGGAGCTGTTTTTT. Translating gives CASSLGQGPTGELFF. The chain has TRBV11-3 and TRBJ2-2; 10 bases map to TRBD1. In germline, CDR1 is SGHNT, CDR2 YENEEA. V trimming: 3 bases; J trimming: 4 bases; junction bases outside the gene matches: 2. The CDR3 runs 15 residues. Full variable domain (remainder filled in from reference TRBV11-3 and TRBJ2-2): EAGVVQSPRYKIIEKKQPVAFWCNPISGHNTLYWYLQNLGQGPELLIRYENEEAVDDSQLPKDRFSAERLKGVDSTLKIQPAELGDSAVYLCASSLGQGPTGELFFGEGSRLTVL.

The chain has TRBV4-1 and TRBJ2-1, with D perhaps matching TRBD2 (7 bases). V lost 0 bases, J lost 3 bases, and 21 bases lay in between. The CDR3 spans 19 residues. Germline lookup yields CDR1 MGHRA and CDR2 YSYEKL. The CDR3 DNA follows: TGCGCCAGCAGCCAAGAAGGGAGGGGGGCCCCAGCGATCTACAATGAGCAGTTCTTC. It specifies CASSQEGRGAPAIYNEQFF.

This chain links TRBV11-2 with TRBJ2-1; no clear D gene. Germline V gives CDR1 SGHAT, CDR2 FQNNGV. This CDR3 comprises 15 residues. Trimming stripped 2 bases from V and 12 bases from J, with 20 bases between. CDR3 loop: CASSLRIVVERGQFF. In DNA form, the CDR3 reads TGTGCCAGCAGCTTACGGATAGTAGTCGAGAGAGGGCAGTTCTTC.

The CDR3 nucleotides are TGTGCCAGTAGTGGCCAGGGGAACGGCTACACCTTC. Protein product: CASSGQGNGYTF. J is TRBJ1-2 and V is TRBV19, with D perhaps TRBD1 (6 bases). The CDR3 is 12 residues long. Trimming removed 5 bases from V and 8 bases from J, with 12 bases in between. Germline values: CDR1 LNHDA, CDR2 SQIVND (reference sequence).

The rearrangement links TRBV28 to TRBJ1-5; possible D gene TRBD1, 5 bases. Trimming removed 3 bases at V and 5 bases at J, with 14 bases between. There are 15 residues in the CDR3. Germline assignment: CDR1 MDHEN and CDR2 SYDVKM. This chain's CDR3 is CASSFLVRTHQPQHF. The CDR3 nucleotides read TGTGCCAGCAGTTTCTTAGTGAGGACACATCAGCCCCAGCATTTT.

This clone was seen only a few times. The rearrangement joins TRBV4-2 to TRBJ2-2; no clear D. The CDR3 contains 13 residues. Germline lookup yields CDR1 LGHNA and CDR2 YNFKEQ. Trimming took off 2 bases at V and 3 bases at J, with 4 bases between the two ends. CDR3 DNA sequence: TGTGCCAGCAGCCAACGGGACACCGGGGAGCTGTTTTTT. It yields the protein CASSQRDTGELFF.

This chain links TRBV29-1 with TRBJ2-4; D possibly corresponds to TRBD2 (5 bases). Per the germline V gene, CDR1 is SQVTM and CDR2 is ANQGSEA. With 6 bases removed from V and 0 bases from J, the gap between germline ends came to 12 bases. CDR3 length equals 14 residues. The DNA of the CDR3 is TGCAGCGTCCGGCGGGCTTTAGCCAAAAACATTCAGTACTTC. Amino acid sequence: CSVRRALAKNIQYF.

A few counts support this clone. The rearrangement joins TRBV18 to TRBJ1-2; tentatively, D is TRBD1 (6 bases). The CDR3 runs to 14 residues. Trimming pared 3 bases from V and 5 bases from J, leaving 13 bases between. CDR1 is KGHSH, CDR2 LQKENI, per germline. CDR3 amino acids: CASSPGGQFYGYTF. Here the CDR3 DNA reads TGTGCCAGCTCACCCGGTGGACAGTTTTATGGCTACACCTTC.

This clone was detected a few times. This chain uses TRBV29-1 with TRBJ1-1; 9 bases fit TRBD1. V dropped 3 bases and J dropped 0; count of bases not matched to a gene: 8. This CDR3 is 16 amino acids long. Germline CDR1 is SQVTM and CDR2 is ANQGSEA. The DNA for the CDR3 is TGCAGCGTTGAGGGAAGGACAGGGGCTTTGAACACTGAAGCTTTCTTT. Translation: CSVEGRTGALNTEAFF. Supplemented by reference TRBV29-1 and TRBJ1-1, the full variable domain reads SAVISQKPSRDICQRGTSLTIQCQVDSQVTMMFWYRQQPGQSLTLIATANQGSEATYESGFVIDKFPISRPNLTFSTLTVSNMSPEDSSIYLCSVEGRTGALNTEAFFGQGTRLTVV.